The 8 T cell receptor beta chains in this list originate from one sample, sequenced in a study of technical replicates of blood from four donors. TCRdb keeps only in-frame clones here, not all; method: immunoSEQ multiplex PCR. The data show approximately 60,000 clones, about 83% seen once. The specimen sequenced was PBMCs. The receptors derive from a human donor in good health. Some clones in this sample may be carry-over from other donors' samples.

The DNA for the CDR3 is TGTGCCAGTATCCCACGCGGTCGGACTAACTATGGCTACACCTTC. This encodes CASIPRGRTNYGYTF. The rearrangement joins TRBV19 to TRBJ1-2; D remains unclear. The germline V gene encodes CDR1 LNHDA and CDR2 SQIVND (reference sequence). The CDR3 totals 15 residues. The V gene lost 7 bases and the J gene lost 0 bases, with 15 bases spanning the gap.

The chain recombines TRBV5-4 with TRBJ1-1, with 8 nucleotides matching TRBD1. Germline values: CDR1 SGHNT, CDR2 YYREEE (reference sequence). The junction had 5 bases not matched to a gene; V was cut back by 2 bases and J by 2 bases. This CDR3 region has 15 residues. The CDR3 DNA is TGTGCCAGCAGCTTTGGACAGGGTACAAACACTGAAGCTTTCTTT. Encoded protein: CASSFGQGTNTEAFF.

This clone appeared a single time. V and J are TRBV11-2 and TRBJ2-3, with 9 bases fitting TRBD2. CDR3 length: 15 residues. Germline CDR1 and CDR2: SGHAT and FQNNGV. V dropped 1 base and J dropped 5; count of bases not matched to a gene: 4. Here the CDR3 reads CASSLVAGGVDTQYF. In nucleotides, the CDR3 is TGTGCCAGCAGCTTAGTTGCGGGAGGGGTAGATACGCAGTATTTT.

The chain employs TRBV7-9 and TRBJ2-2, with TRBD2 matching 12 bases. CDR3 length: 16 amino acids. After removal of 5 bases from V and 7 bases from J, the junction contained 8 bases not matched to a gene. Germline V lookup: CDR1 SEHNR, CDR2 FQNEAQ (reference sequence). As DNA, the CDR3 is TGTGCCAGCAGCCCCAGACTAGCGGGAGCGGTCGGGGAGCTGTTTTTT. It encodes CASSPRLAGAVGELFF.

V gene TRBV19 combines with J gene TRBJ1-5, with D perhaps matching TRBD1 (5 bases). There are 17 residues in the CDR3. Germline V CDR1 and CDR2: LNHDA, SQIVND (reference sequence). Between the trimmed V and J ends, which lost 5 bases and 3 bases, there was a span of 20 bases. The CDR3 DNA reads TGTGCCAGTAGTCTAGGGCCAGGACACCGCTTCAATCAGCCCCAGCATTTT. This encodes CASSLGPGHRFNQPQHF.

The V call is TRBV15, the J call TRBJ2-7; 9 bases align to TRBD2. Germline assignment: CDR1 LNHNV and CDR2 YYDKDF (reference sequence). This CDR3 is built from 19 residues. J gave up 0 bases and V 0 bases, and 12 bases lay outside the gene matches. The CDR3, as DNA: TGTGCCACCAGCAGAGAACGCCGGACGGGGACTAGCAGCTCCTACGAGCAGTACTTC. Translation gives CATSRERRTGTSSSYEQYF.

This sequence joins TRBV4-3 and TRBJ1-2; D is undetermined. With 0 bases removed from V and 7 bases from J, the gap between germline ends came to 9 bases. The CDR3 spans 13 residues. Germline V CDR1 and CDR2: LGHNA, YSLEER. The CDR3 reads CASSQDLNGGYTF. The CDR3 DNA is TGCGCCAGCAGCCAAGATCTTAACGGTGGCTACACCTTC.

The V gene is TRBV7-2, the J gene TRBJ1-5, with a possible D match to TRBD1 (5 bases). CDR3 length equals 14 residues. Trimming took off 2 bases at V and 4 bases at J, with 9 bases between the two ends. Germline V gene data show CDR1 as SGHTA and CDR2 as FQGNSA. CDR3 DNA sequence: TGTGCCAGCAGCTTAATTCAGGGAAATCAGCCCCAGCATTTT. This sequence encodes CASSLIQGNQPQHF.